The 32 T cell receptor beta chains below all came from one sample that was sequenced in a study of blood T cell repertoires in COVID-19. Profiled with immunoSEQ multiplex PCR; TCRdb holds only in-frame clones, not every one. Seen here are 200,000 to 250,000 clones, under 90% observed once, and the top ten hold 3% to 3.5%. Source material: PBMCs or T cells enriched from blood (not recorded which). The receptor source for this set is a woman aged 60-70 years who had recovered from COVID-19.

The genes are TRBV11-3 and TRBJ1-1, with D unclear. The germline V and J ends were trimmed by 5 bases and 5 bases, with 18 bases remaining between them. The CDR3 length is 15 residues. Germline values: CDR1 SGHNT, CDR2 YENEEA. In DNA form, the CDR3 reads TGTGCCAGCAGCCCCAGGACCGACGCGGGGACTGAAGCTTTCTTT. Translated, it gives CASSPRTDAGTEAFF.

The chain recombines TRBV15 with TRBJ2-2; 10 nucleotides agree with TRBD1. This CDR3 has 14 residues. Germline V gene lookup returns CDR1 LNHNV and CDR2 YYDKDF (reference sequence). V lost 8 bases to trimming and J lost 5 bases; unmatched junction nucleotides: 5. CDR3: CATSGQGGTGELFF. The CDR3 nucleotides read TGTGCCACCTCAGGACAGGGGGGAACCGGGGAGCTGTTTTTT.

In DNA form, the CDR3 reads TGCAGCGTTGCCCGGGGTCCTAATGAAAAACTGTTTTTT. As protein: CSVARGPNEKLFF. The rearrangement links TRBV29-1 to TRBJ1-4; D unclear. This CDR3 spans 13 amino acids. V was clipped by 4 bases and J by 3 bases, with 9 bases between them. Germline loops: CDR1 SQVTM, CDR2 ANQGSEA.

The chain couples TRBV7-9 to TRBJ2-7; D may be TRBD2 (6 bases). The CDR3 extends over 14 amino acids. Germline assignment: CDR1 SEHNR and CDR2 FQNEAQ (reference sequence). V was trimmed by 2 bases and J by 4 bases, leaving 12 bases between them. In DNA, the CDR3 is TGTGCCAGCAGCTTAAGCGGGTTATATTACGAGCAGTACTTC. This sequence encodes CASSLSGLYYEQYF.

The chain couples TRBV14 to TRBJ2-1; 9 bases are shared with TRBD2. CDR1 is SGHDN, CDR2 FVKESK, per germline. The CDR3 has 16 residues. V lost 4 bases to trimming and J lost 6 bases; unmatched junction nucleotides: 10. The CDR3 coding sequence is TGTGCCAGCAGCCTACTTGTTGGAGCGGGGGGCAATGAGCAGTTCTTC. Protein: CASSLLVGAGGNEQFF.

The rearrangement links TRBV19 to TRBJ2-2, with D unclear. The CDR3 is made up of 14 amino acids. The V gene's germline CDR1 is LNHDA and CDR2 SQIVND (reference sequence). With 6 bases removed from V and 4 bases from J, the gap between germline ends came to 12 bases. DNA for the CDR3: TGTGCCAGTAGCCCCCAGGTGGCCACCGGGGAGCTGTTTTTT. Translated: CASSPQVATGELFF.

V is TRBV3-1 (or the pseudogene TRBV3-2) and J is TRBJ2-2; 8 positions match TRBD1. The V and J ends lost 4 bases and 3 bases, in that order; junction bases with no gene match: 4. CDR1 and CDR2 (germline): LGHDT, YNNKEL (reference sequence). This CDR3 spans 15 amino acids. The DNA of the CDR3 is TGTGCCAGCAGCCGCAACAGGGGGGACACCGGGGAGCTGTTTTTT. Amino acids: CASSRNRGDTGELFF.

The V call is TRBV19, the J call TRBJ1-1; D remains unclear. Trimming shortened V by 6 bases and J by 1 base, and 12 bases separated the two germline ends. The CDR3 loop spans 14 amino acids. Germline CDR1 reads LNHDA; CDR2 reads SQIVND (reference sequence). CDR3 residues: CASSPHEKNTEAFF. CDR3 nucleotides: TGTGCCAGTAGCCCACACGAAAAGAACACTGAAGCTTTCTTT.

This clone has just one count. The gene calls are TRBV11-2 and TRBJ2-7; 9 nucleotides agree with TRBD2. Trimming took 5 bases from V and 1 from J; bases not matched to a gene: 12. This CDR3 contains 17 residues. Looked up from germline, CDR1 is SGHAT and CDR2 is FQNNGV. The CDR3 reads CASSPGVAGDRSYEQYF. The CDR3 DNA reads as TGTGCCAGCAGCCCGGGGGTAGCGGGAGATAGGTCCTACGAGCAGTACTTC.

The genes are TRBV27 and TRBJ2-5; tentative D call: TRBD1 (5 bases). In germline, CDR1 is MNHEY, CDR2 SMNVEV (reference sequence). The CDR3 sequence is 13 residues long. V lost 5 bases, J lost 2 bases, and 9 bases lay in between. CDR3 amino acids: CASSPRVQETQYF. Here the CDR3 DNA reads TGTGCCAGCAGTCCCAGGGTGCAAGAGACCCAGTACTTC.

This clone occurred once. V gene TRBV5-4 combines with J gene TRBJ2-1; 8 bases align to TRBD2. Germline V gene data show CDR1 as SGHNT and CDR2 as YYREEE (reference sequence). The CDR3 has 16 amino acids. V was pared by 0 bases and J by 4 bases, with 6 bases of the junction left unmatched. The CDR3 here is CASSLGGGRTYNEQFF. CDR3 in DNA: TGTGCCAGCAGCTTGGGTGGCGGGAGGACTTACAATGAGCAGTTCTTC.

This clone was seen a few times. The CDR3 DNA is TGTGCCAGCAGCCCGGGGACAGGGGGAAATGGCTACACCTTC. It encodes CASSPGTGGNGYTF. V and J are TRBV7-3 and TRBJ1-2; 11 bases map to TRBD1. This CDR3 has 14 amino acids. Germline values: CDR1 SGHTA, CDR2 FQGTGA. J was trimmed by 6 bases and V by 5 bases; bases with no gene match: 5.

The gene calls are TRBV19 and TRBJ1-5; D is unclear. Looked up from germline, CDR1 is LNHDA and CDR2 is SQIVND (reference sequence). The CDR3 is made up of 15 amino acids. V lost 7 bases and J lost 5, with 18 bases in between. This chain's CDR3 is CASTRTPREYQPQHF. CDR3 DNA: TGTGCCAGTACCCGGACTCCCCGAGAGTATCAGCCCCAGCATTTT.

Only one count was recorded for this clone. The chain uses TRBV7-9 and TRBJ2-1; 9 bases line up with TRBD2. V lost 4 bases, J lost 6 bases, and 10 bases stayed unmatched. This CDR3 region has 16 residues. Germline V CDR1 and CDR2: SEHNR, FQNEAQ (reference sequence). Here the CDR3 reads CASSSAGTSRPNEQFF. CDR3 nucleotide sequence: TGTGCCAGCAGCTCGGCCGGGACTAGCAGGCCCAATGAGCAGTTCTTC.

This chain connects TRBV18 to TRBJ2-7; D is unresolved. The germline CDR1 and CDR2 sequences are KGHSH and LQKENI. The CDR3 is 13 amino acids. Trimming removed 1 base at V and 0 bases at J, with 4 bases between. CDR3 region: CASSPRDSYEQYF. Written as DNA, the CDR3 is TGTGCCAGCTCACCACGAGACTCCTACGAGCAGTACTTC.

In its sample, this clone was seen a few times. In DNA, the CDR3 is TGTGCCAGCAGTTTAGCAGGGGGCGTTTCCGGGGAGCTGTTTTTT. Its protein product is CASSLAGGVSGELFF. V is TRBV27 and J is TRBJ2-2; 8 bases map to TRBD1. V shed 2 bases, J shed 6 bases, and the junction held 5 bases outside the gene matches. The germline gives CDR1 MNHEY, CDR2 SMNVEV (reference sequence). CDR3 length: 15 residues.

The gene calls are TRBV19 and TRBJ1-2, with TRBD1 identical over 7 bases. Losses at the gene ends were 6 bases for V and 2 bases for J; bases not matched to a gene: 0. This CDR3 spans 12 amino acids. Per germline, CDR1 LNHDA and CDR2 SQIVND (reference sequence). CDR3 nucleotides: TGTGCCAGTAGGACAGGGAACTATGGCTACACCTTC. It yields the protein CASRTGNYGYTF.

This chain uses TRBV6-5 with TRBJ1-3; D is uncertain. From germline, CDR1 is MNHEY and CDR2 SVGAGI. Trimming pared 6 bases from V and 4 bases from J, leaving 16 bases between. The CDR3 runs to 15 residues. The DNA of the CDR3 is TGTGCCAGCAGGCCCAGTGGCCCCGGGGGAAACACCATATATTTT. It is translated as CASRPSGPGGNTIYF.

The chain employs TRBV18 and TRBJ2-2; weak D call: TRBD1 (6 bases). The CDR3 totals 14 residues. Trimming shortened V by 3 bases and J by 2 bases, and 7 bases separated the two germline ends. CDR1 is KGHSH, CDR2 LQKENI, per germline. CDR3 DNA sequence: TGTGCCAGCTCACCGGGACAAAACACCGGGGAGCTGTTTTTT. Protein product: CASSPGQNTGELFF.

The chain joins TRBV7-9 to TRBJ1-4; D is undetermined. Trimming shortened V by 5 bases and J by 6 bases, and 7 bases separated the two germline ends. CDR1 and CDR2 from the germline V gene are SEHNR and FQNEAQ (reference sequence). The CDR3 contains 12 residues. CDR3 sequence (DNA): TGTGCCAGCAGCCGCGGGGATGAAAAACTGTTTTTT. Translation: CASSRGDEKLFF.

V is TRBV9 and J is TRBJ2-1, with a possible D match to TRBD2 (6 bases). CDR3 length: 16 amino acids. Trimming took 0 bases from V and 4 from J, leaving 14 bases between them. Germline assignment: CDR1 SGDLS and CDR2 YYNGEE. DNA for the CDR3: TGTGCCAGCAGCGTAGCGGCGGGGCCTGTTTACAATGAGCAGTTCTTC. Amino acid sequence: CASSVAAGPVYNEQFF.

The chain recombines TRBV5-6 with TRBJ1-3, with unresolved D. The V end lost 0 bases, the J end lost 2 bases, and 12 bases lay between the germline ends. The germline V gene encodes CDR1 SGHDT and CDR2 YYEEEE. The CDR3 covers 16 residues. The DNA for the CDR3 is TGTGCCAGCAGCTTGGATTTTGGGGAGCCTGGAAACACCATATATTTT. It codes for CASSLDFGEPGNTIYF.

The CDR3 DNA reads as TGCGCCAGCAGTGAGTCGACAGGTTGGGACCTGAACACTGAAGCTTTCTTT. This sequence encodes CASSESTGWDLNTEAFF. The chain is built from TRBV10-1 and TRBJ1-1, with a weak D call TRBD1 (6 bases). CDR1 WNHNN and CDR2 SYGVQD come from the germline V gene (reference sequence). Trimming cost V 0 bases and J 0 bases, with 14 bases left between them. The length of the CDR3 is 17 residues.

Only one count was recorded for this clone. The rearrangement links TRBV27 to TRBJ1-1; D may be TRBD1 (6 bases). The ends were cut back, 4 bases at V and 11 bases at J, with 17 bases in the middle. Germline lookup yields CDR1 MNHEY and CDR2 SMNVEV (reference sequence). The CDR3 runs to 13 residues. CDR3 protein: CASSSRGPSTAFF. DNA of the CDR3: TGTGCCAGCAGTTCCAGGGGCCCTAGTACGGCTTTCTTT.

The chain recombines TRBV15 with TRBJ2-5; 7 bases line up with TRBD2. The trim removed 0 bases at V and 5 bases at J, leaving 21 bases unmatched. CDR1 is LNHNV and CDR2 is YYDKDF in the germline V gene (reference sequence). This CDR3 contains 20 residues. The CDR3 is CATSRDRMWDVAGARETQYF. In nucleotides, the CDR3 is TGTGCCACCAGCAGAGATCGTATGTGGGATGTTGCGGGAGCTAGGGAGACCCAGTACTTC.

This rearrangement joins TRBV11-2 to TRBJ1-4, with D maybe TRBD1 (6 bases). There are 15 residues in the CDR3. V shed 4 bases and J shed 6 bases, with 15 bases lying between them. CDR1 is SGHAT, CDR2 FQNNGV, per germline. The DNA for the CDR3 is TGTGCCAGCAGCTCCACTCGTGGGGGCTATGAAAAACTGTTTTTT. This gives the protein CASSSTRGGYEKLFF.

The chain has TRBV10-2 and TRBJ1-2; D gene unclear. Trimming left V 4 bases short and J 0 bases short, with 9 bases between. Germline V gives CDR1 WSHSY, CDR2 SAAADI. The CDR3 runs to 14 residues. The CDR3 DNA sequence: TGCGCCAGCAGTGGAAATTTAGCTAACTATGGCTACACCTTC. Its protein product is CASSGNLANYGYTF.

The V gene is TRBV9, the J gene TRBJ2-2; a possible D gene is TRBD1 (5 bases). Deletions cut 4 bases from V and 5 bases from J, with 9 bases between. Germline V CDR1 and CDR2: SGDLS, YYNGEE. CDR3 size: 13 residues. In DNA form, the CDR3 reads TGTGCCAGCAGCTTTGGACAAACCGGGGAGCTGTTTTTT. Its protein product is CASSFGQTGELFF.

The chain links TRBV18 to TRBJ1-2; no clear D gene. Trimming cost V 3 bases and J 5 bases, with 10 bases left between them. This CDR3 is built from 13 residues. Germline V gene data show CDR1 as KGHSH and CDR2 as LQKENI. Here the CDR3 DNA reads TGTGCCAGCTCACCGAACCCCCTATATGGCTACACCTTC. Amino acids: CASSPNPLYGYTF.

The chain employs TRBV7-6 and TRBJ1-4, with TRBD1 matching over 7 bases. The V gene's germline CDR1 is SGHVS and CDR2 FNYEAQ. Trimming removed 1 base from V and 0 bases from J; junction bases left unmatched: 2. The CDR3 is 16 residues long. The DNA of the CDR3 is TGTGCCAGCAGCTTAGAAGACAGGGCAACTAATGAAAAACTGTTTTTT. Its translation is CASSLEDRATNEKLFF.

The chain employs TRBV19 and TRBJ2-7; the match to TRBD1 covers 8 bases. This CDR3 is 14 amino acids long. Germline assignment: CDR1 LNHDA and CDR2 SQIVND (reference sequence). V lost 10 bases, J lost 4 bases, and 12 bases stayed unmatched. Here the CDR3 DNA reads TGTGCCACAAGATCGGGACAGGAGAAATACGAGCAGTACTTC. This codes for CATRSGQEKYEQYF.

A single count supports this clone. The chain employs TRBV2 and TRBJ2-3; no definite D call. V shed 4 bases and J shed 6 bases, with 14 bases lying between them. CDR1 SNHLY and CDR2 FYNNEI come from the germline V gene. The CDR3 length is 14 residues. The CDR3: CASSVSESIDTQYF. CDR3 sequence (DNA): TGTGCCAGCAGTGTTTCAGAATCCATTGATACGCAGTATTTT.